Shown below are 19 T cell receptor beta chains from a single sample sequenced in a study of blood T cell repertoires in COVID-19. Sequencing used immunoSEQ multiplex PCR; TCRdb keeps in-frame clones, though not all of them. In the table there are some 200,000 clones, roughly nine tenths of which are singletons. Material for sequencing was PBMCs or T cells enriched from blood (not recorded which). All receptors come from a woman between 50 and 59 years old in a cohort exposed to, infected with or recovered from COVID-19 (not recorded which).

There are a few counts of this clone. This chain uses TRBV19 with TRBJ1-2, with 9 bases that match TRBD1. J gave up 5 bases and V 5 bases, and 6 bases lay outside the gene matches. The germline gives CDR1 LNHDA, CDR2 SQIVND (reference sequence). CDR3 length: 14 residues. The CDR3 DNA reads TGTGCCAGTAGTCCGGACAGGGGATTATATGGCTACACCTTC. Its translation: CASSPDRGLYGYTF.

This clone was detected a few times. The chain combines TRBV20-1 with TRBJ1-1, with D possibly matching TRBD1 (5 bases). This CDR3 is built from 11 residues. V shed 7 bases and J shed 5 bases, with 11 bases lying between them. CDR1 DFQATT and CDR2 SNEGSKA come from the germline V gene (reference sequence). The DNA for the CDR3 is TGCAGTGTGGACATTTTTACTGAAGCTTTCTTT. Its translation is CSVDIFTEAFF.

This chain links TRBV4-2 with TRBJ2-7; TRBD2 agrees at 13 bases. Germline CDR1 and CDR2: LGHNA and YNFKEQ. V dropped 5 bases and J dropped 3; count of bases not matched to a gene: 7. The CDR3 spans 16 residues. CDR3 nucleotide sequence: TGTGCCAGCAGCATCCGAACTAGCGGGGGGGGCTACGAGCAGTACTTC. Its translation is CASSIRTSGGGYEQYF.

The CDR3 DNA is TGTGCCAGCAGCTACATGGGAGGGACTGAAGCTTTCTTT. Its translation: CASSYMGGTEAFF. This chain joins TRBV7-9 and TRBJ1-1, with D uncertain. V lost 4 bases and J lost 5, with 11 bases in between. From germline, CDR1 is SEHNR and CDR2 FQNEAQ (reference sequence). The CDR3 is 13 residues long.

The genes are TRBV30 and TRBJ1-2; D is undetermined. Trimming pared 7 bases from V and 4 bases from J, leaving 13 bases between. CDR1 and CDR2 (germline): GTSNPN, SVGIG (reference sequence). The CDR3 has 12 amino acids. The CDR3 reads CASSVRGYGYTF. The CDR3 DNA reads as TGTGCCTCATCTGTACGGGGCTATGGCTACACCTTC.

This chain joins TRBV7-9 and TRBJ2-1; 9 bases match TRBD2. The germline CDR1 and CDR2 sequences are SEHNR and FQNEAQ (reference sequence). There are 19 residues in the CDR3. Trimming removed 2 bases from V and 3 bases from J; junction bases left unmatched: 14. CDR3 nucleotide sequence: TGTGCCAGCAGCTTACGCGGGTTGCGGGGGGGCCTTGGCTACAATGAGCAGTTCTTC. It codes for CASSLRGLRGGLGYNEQFF. Using reference TRBV7-9 and TRBJ2-1 for the parts outside the CDR3, the full variable domain is DTGVSQNPRHKITKRGQNVTFRCDPISEHNRLYWYRQTLGQGPEFLTYFQNEAQLEKSRLLSDRFSAERPKGSFSTLEIQRTEQGDSAMYLCASSLRGLRGGLGYNEQFFGPGTRLTVL.

This clone was detected once. The rearrangement links TRBV27 to TRBJ1-1; D is ambiguous. V was pared by 6 bases and J by 1 base, with 9 bases between. The CDR3 runs to 13 residues. Per the germline V gene, CDR1 is MNHEY and CDR2 is SMNVEV (reference sequence). The chain's CDR3 is CASSWTGNTEAFF. DNA for the CDR3: TGTGCCAGCAGCTGGACTGGGAACACTGAAGCTTTCTTT.

The J gene is TRBJ1-2, the V gene TRBV10-3; 8 bases are shared with TRBD1. Germline-derived CDR1 and CDR2 are ENHRY and SYGVKD. This CDR3 region has 15 residues. Trimming removed 2 bases from V and 6 bases from J; junction bases left unmatched: 8. The CDR3 protein is CAISEPGLGQDGYTF. CDR3 sequence (DNA): TGTGCCATCAGTGAGCCAGGATTGGGACAGGATGGCTACACCTTC.

This clone was recorded only once. The J gene is TRBJ1-3, the V gene TRBV18; TRBD1 agrees at 10 bases. The germline V gene encodes CDR1 KGHSH and CDR2 LQKENI. V lost 3 bases to trimming and J lost 2 bases; unmatched junction nucleotides: 1. CDR3 size: 15 residues. This CDR3 reads CASSPGTGAGNTIYF. The CDR3 nucleotides are TGTGCCAGCTCACCCGGGACAGGGGCTGGAAACACCATATATTTT.

The chain links TRBV5-4 to TRBJ1-4, with 8 bases aligning to TRBD1. This CDR3 contains 15 residues. J was trimmed by 7 bases and V by 3 bases; bases with no gene match: 8. Germline CDR1 is SGHNT and CDR2 is YYREEE (reference sequence). CDR3 sequence reads: CASSSDRGEGEKLFF. Here the CDR3 DNA reads TGTGCCAGCAGCTCAGACAGGGGCGAGGGTGAAAAACTGTTTTTT.

The CDR3 loop reads CASSLRTTSYEQYF. The DNA of the CDR3 is TGCGCCAGCAGCTTGCGGACTACGAGCTACGAGCAGTACTTC. This sequence joins TRBV5-1 and TRBJ2-7; D might be TRBD2 (6 bases). From germline, CDR1 is SGHRS and CDR2 YFSETQ. This CDR3 comprises 14 residues. V was shortened by 1 base and J by 3 bases, with 11 bases between the two germline ends.

The CDR3 reads CASSLRGGGGGDSPLHF. The CDR3 coding sequence is TGTGCCAGCAGCTTAAGAGGAGGGGGAGGGGGGGACTCACCCCTCCACTTT. The chain uses TRBV5-4 and TRBJ1-6; a weak D match, TRBD1 (6 bases). CDR1 and CDR2 from the germline V gene are SGHNT and YYREEE (reference sequence). The CDR3 is 17 residues long. The V end was cut by 2 bases, the J end by 10 bases, with 22 bases between.

The V and J genes are TRBV11-2 and TRBJ2-1, with TRBD2 as a possible D gene (6 bases). Germline CDR1 is SGHAT and CDR2 is FQNNGV. The CDR3 covers 18 residues. Trimming removed 4 bases from V and 0 bases from J, with 19 bases in between. CDR3 in DNA: TGTGCCAGCAGCTCGATTCGGGACTCCGGAAGCTCCTACAATGAGCAGTTCTTC. This sequence encodes CASSSIRDSGSSYNEQFF.

This clone has just one count. The J gene is TRBJ2-5, the V gene TRBV20-1; 8 nucleotides match TRBD1. Germline CDR1 reads DFQATT; CDR2 reads SNEGSKA (reference sequence). Unmatched junction bases numbered 4, after V lost 7 bases and J lost 6 bases. The CDR3 runs 11 residues. The DNA of the CDR3 is TGCAGTGTGGACAGGGTTAAGACCCAGTACTTC. Its translation is CSVDRVKTQYF.

The V and J genes are TRBV9 and TRBJ2-5; 11 nucleotides agree with TRBD1. Germline V gene data show CDR1 as SGDLS and CDR2 as YYNGEE. The CDR3 is made up of 15 amino acids. V dropped 3 bases and J dropped 4; count of bases not matched to a gene: 5. Written as DNA, the CDR3 is TGTGCCAGCAGCGAAAGGACAGGGGGCCCAGAGACCCAGTACTTC. This translates into CASSERTGGPETQYF.

This clone showed up just once. The genes are TRBV2 and TRBJ2-5; 10 nucleotides line up with TRBD2. The germline gives CDR1 SNHLY, CDR2 FYNNEI. The CDR3 is 15 residues long. Losses at the gene ends were 4 bases for V and 1 base for J; bases not matched to a gene: 3. The CDR3 DNA reads as TGTGCCAGCAGTGGGCTAGCGGGGGCCCAAGAGACCCAGTACTTC. It specifies CASSGLAGAQETQYF.

In the case of this clone: The sample has other DNA sequences that encode this CDR3 too. The chain links TRBV7-2 to TRBJ2-7, with TRBD2 identical over 9 bases. The CDR3 runs to 17 residues. Germline V lookup: CDR1 SGHTA, CDR2 FQGNSA. J lost 2 bases, V lost 3 bases, and 11 bases had no gene match. CDR3 nucleotides: TGTGCCAGCAGCTTCCGAGTGGGTAGCGGGGGTGCCTACGAGCAGTACTTC. Encoded protein: CASSFRVGSGGAYEQYF.

CDR3 amino acids: CASSENRGSPYGYTF. The CDR3 DNA reads TGTGCCAGCAGTGAAAACAGGGGTAGTCCCTATGGCTACACCTTC. The chain couples TRBV2 to TRBJ1-2, with 7 bases matching TRBD1. This CDR3 is 15 amino acids long. Germline lookup yields CDR1 SNHLY and CDR2 FYNNEI. With 2 bases clipped from V and 4 bases from J, the junction kept 7 bases outside the gene matches.

This sequence joins TRBV9 and TRBJ2-3, with D perhaps TRBD1 (6 bases). The CDR3 extends over 15 amino acids. The germline CDR1 and CDR2 sequences are SGDLS and YYNGEE. V was clipped by 0 bases and J by 2 bases, with 10 bases between them. In DNA, the CDR3 is TGTGCCAGCAGCGTAGCTACAGGGACCACAGATACGCAGTATTTT. Translating it yields CASSVATGTTDTQYF.